The entry that follows covers one T cell receptor (beta chain) sequence. Its target is unknown. Through template switching, a universal primer site was introduced, and the cDNA contained unique molecular identifiers. In TCRdb, the 5' RACE reads were re-called with MiXCR into one record per CDR3 protein. The sample records 1.5 million to 2 million distinct CDR3 sequences, more than 30% being singletons. This sample is drawn from a study of identical twins. Findings of the study overall: Part of the zero-insertion signal could reflect confounding by invariant MAIT and iNKT cells.

Germline CDR1 is SGDLS and CDR2 is YYNGEE. The CDR3 runs to 17 residues. With V trimmed by 4 bases and J by 0 bases, 8 bases remained unmatched. Among all donors, each was a healthy Caucasian. What was sequenced was cord blood. This receptor was obtained from a newborn girl in good health. The rearrangement joins TRBV9 to TRBJ2-4; TRBD1 aligns across 9 bases. CDR3 nucleotides: TGTGCCAGCAGCCCTCCGGGACAGGGATTAGCCAAAAACATTCAGTACTTC. The encoded protein is CASSPPGQGLAKNIQYF.